This T cell receptor (beta chain) was captured in a study of blood T cell repertoires in COVID-19. This table comes from immunoSEQ multiplex PCR, and its TCRdb copy is limited to in-frame clones, with some not included. The sample yields under 200,000 clones, roughly 84% seen once. Trimming cost V 4 bases and J 4 bases, with 19 bases left between them. The V gene's germline CDR1 is SGHAT and CDR2 FQNNGV. The CDR3 is 16 residues long. This chain joins TRBV11-2 and TRBJ2-5; weak D call: TRBD2 (6 bases). The receptor's source is an elderly woman with active or convalescent COVID-19. The sequencing sample was made of peripheral blood. The chain's CDR3 is CASSSLRGARPETQYF. The CDR3 coding sequence is TGTGCCAGCAGCTCCCTCCGCGGGGCCAGACCAGAGACCCAGTACTTC. Looking up the rest from reference TRBV11-2 and TRBJ2-5 gives the full variable domain: EAGVAQSPRYKIIEKRQSVAFWCNPISGHATLYWYQQILGQGPKLLIQFQNNGVVDDSQLPKDRFSAERLKGVDSTLKIQPAKLEDSAVYLCASSSLRGARPETQYFGPGTRLLVL.